This T cell receptor beta chain appears in the sequencing data of a study of tumor-infiltrating lymphocytes in primary liver carcinoma. Overall study results and limits: Only about 8-25% of top clones were detected in each of the five tumor regions.

On this clonotype: As yet, its antigen is unknown. This may stem from a read error, because a much larger clone lies one nucleotide away.

The CDR3 is 15 residues long. Trimming removed 1 base from V and 10 bases from J, with 17 bases in between. Joint extraction of RNA and DNA used roughly 19-33 mg of bulk tissue that was unsorted. A primer in the constant region served to generate TCR beta cDNA from approximately 500 ng of total RNA. Researchers made the TCR beta libraries by running three nested multiplex PCR rounds with slightly modified ARM-PCR. The two initial PCR rounds, roughly 9 cycles each, used TRBV1-TRBV30 forward and C-beta reverse primers. TCRdb redid the calling of the multiplex PCR reads with MiXCR, one entry per CDR3 protein. Of about 130,000 distinct CDR3 sequences detected, under 65% appear once; the ten largest clones hold 7.5% to 9%.

The chain links TRBV12-3 or TRBV12-4 to TRBJ2-1, with D perhaps TRBD2 (5 bases). Sequenced material: liver tumor tissue from sampling region 3. Regarding subset: tumor region T3, left-lateral pole. This TCR was sampled from a woman aged 55-69 years with primary liver carcinoma and hepatitis B virus infection. CDR3 in amino acids: CASSLEVNLGEEQFF. CDR3 nucleotides: TGTGCCAGCAGTTTAGAGGTGAACCTCGGGGAGGAGCAGTTCTTC.